There are many counts of the clone carrying this TCR beta chain. Its antigen is not identified. Germline V gives CDR1 DFQATT, CDR2 SNEGSKA (reference sequence). V was pared by 5 bases and J by 0 bases, with 10 bases between. The CDR3 contains 13 residues. The data are from a study of identical twins. Whole-study findings and limits: Insertion counts were lower in abundant cord blood beta clonotypes, a trend that memory repertoires did not show. Out-of-frame alpha sequences common to twins exhibited an excess of low generation probability.

Using its own MiXCR run on the 5' RACE reads, TCRdb lists one record per CDR3 protein. The profile shows about 280,000 distinct CDR3 sequences, around 8.8% of them singletons. In addition, the sample was reused for a study of yellow fever vaccine responses in identical twins.

Source material: memory (CD45RO+) T cells sorted from blood. V is TRBV20-1 and J is TRBJ2-5; D is unclear. This TCR was sampled from a woman younger than 35 in good health. CDR3 sequence (DNA): TGCAGTGCTCCCCGTAGGTACCAAGAGACCCAGTACTTC. It specifies CSAPRRYQETQYF.